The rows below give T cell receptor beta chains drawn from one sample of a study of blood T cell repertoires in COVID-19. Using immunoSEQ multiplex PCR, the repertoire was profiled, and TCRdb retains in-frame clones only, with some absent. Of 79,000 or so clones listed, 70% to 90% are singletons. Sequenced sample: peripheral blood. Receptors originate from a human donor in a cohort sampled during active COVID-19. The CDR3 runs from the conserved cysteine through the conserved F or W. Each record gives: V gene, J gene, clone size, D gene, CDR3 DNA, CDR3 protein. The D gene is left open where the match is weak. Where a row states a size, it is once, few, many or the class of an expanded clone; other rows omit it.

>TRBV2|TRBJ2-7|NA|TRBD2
TGTGCCCAGACTAGCGAGAGCTCCTACGAGCAGTACTTC
CAQTSESSYEQYF
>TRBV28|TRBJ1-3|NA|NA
TGTGCCAGCGGCGTGGGGGGGGGAATCTCTGGAAACACCATATATTTT
CASGVGGGISGNTIYF
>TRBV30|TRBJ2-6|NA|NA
TGTGCCCTCCGGGAGTCCCAACGCGGGGCCAACGTCCTGACTTTC
CALRESQRGANVLTF
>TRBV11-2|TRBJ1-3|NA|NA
TGTGCCAGCAGCCCAGACAGAAGAAACACCATATATTTT
CASSPDRRNTIYF
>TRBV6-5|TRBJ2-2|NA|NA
TGTGCCAGCACCGAATCGCGGGGCACCGGGGAGCTGTTTTTT
CASTESRGTGELFF
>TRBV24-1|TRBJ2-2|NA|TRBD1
TGTGCCACCAGTGGGACAGGGGGCGATCGGACCGGGGAGCTGTTTTTT
CATSGTGGDRTGELFF
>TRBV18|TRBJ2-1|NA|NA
TGTGCCAGCTCACCAGCGGGGCGAACCTACAATGAGCAGTTCTTC
CASSPAGRTYNEQFF
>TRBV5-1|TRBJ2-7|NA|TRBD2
TGCGCCAGCAGCCTAGACCTTGCTAGCGGGTCCTACGAGCAGTACTTC
CASSLDLASGSYEQYF
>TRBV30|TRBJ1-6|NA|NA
TGTGCCTCCGTCGACAGGAATAATTCACCCCTCCACTTT
CASVDRNNSPLHF
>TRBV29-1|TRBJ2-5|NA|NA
TGCAGCGTTCCCCATGTTTCAGAGACCCAGTACTTC
CSVPHVSETQYF
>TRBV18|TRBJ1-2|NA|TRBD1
TGTGCCAGCTCACTTACTGACCGAGGGGGCGTCGGCTACACCTTC
CASSLTDRGGVGYTF
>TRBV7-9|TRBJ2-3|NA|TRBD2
TGTGCCAGCAGCCCTGCTGCGAGCGGGAAATGGCGCACAGATACGCAGTATTTT
CASSPAASGKWRTDTQYF
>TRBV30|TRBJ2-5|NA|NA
TGTGCCTTAACACGGACTACCTTAGGGGAGACCCAGTACTTC
CALTRTTLGETQYF
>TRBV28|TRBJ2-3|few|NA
TGTGCCAGCAGTTTTAGATGGGTGGACTTCACAGATACGCAGTATTTT
CASSFRWVDFTDTQYF
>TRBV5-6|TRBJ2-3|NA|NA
TGTGCCAGCAGTTTTGGCCCTCCGGGGGGCCGGGATACGCAGTATTTT
CASSFGPPGGRDTQYF
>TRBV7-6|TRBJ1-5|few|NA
TGTGCCAGCAGCGATGAAGTCGGAGCGCCCCAGCATTTT
CASSDEVGAPQHF
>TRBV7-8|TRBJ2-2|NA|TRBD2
TGTGCCAGCAGCATGAGCGGGGGGGCTACCGGGGAGCTGTTTTTT
CASSMSGGATGELFF
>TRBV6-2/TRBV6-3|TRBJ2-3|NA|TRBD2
TGTGCCAGCAGCCCCGGGCCGGGAGGAGGAACAGATACGCAGTATTTT
CASSPGPGGGTDTQYF
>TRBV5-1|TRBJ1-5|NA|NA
TGCGCCAGCAGCTCGGACGGGGGTGAGCAGCCCCAGCATTTT
CASSSDGGEQPQHF
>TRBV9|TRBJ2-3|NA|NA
TGTGCCAGCAGCGTAGCCGGCGGCTGGTACACAGATACGCAGTATTTT
CASSVAGGWYTDTQYF
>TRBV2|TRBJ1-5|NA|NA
TGTGCCAGCAGAGAAACAGGCCTTAATCAGCCCCAGCATTTT
CASRETGLNQPQHF
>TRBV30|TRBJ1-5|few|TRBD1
TGTGCCTGGAGTCGACAGGGAGGTCAGCCCCAGCATTTT
CAWSRQGGQPQHF
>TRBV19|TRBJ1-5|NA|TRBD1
TGTGCCAGTAGTACAGGGGGCGGAAGCAATCAGCCCCAGCATTTT
CASSTGGGSNQPQHF
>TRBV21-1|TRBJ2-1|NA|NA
TGTGCCAGCAGTAGGACTAGCGGGGAAAATGAGCAGTTCTTC
CASSRTSGENEQFF
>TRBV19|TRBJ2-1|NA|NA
TGTGCCAGTAAGGGGGACGGATACAATGAGCAGTTCTTC
CASKGDGYNEQFF
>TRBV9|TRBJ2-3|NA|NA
TGTGCCAGCAGCGTAGTGGCAGGCACAGATACGCAGTATTTT
CASSVVAGTDTQYF
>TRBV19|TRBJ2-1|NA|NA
TGTGCCAGTAGTATAGGGCTCAGGGGCGATGAGCAGTTCTTC
CASSIGLRGDEQFF
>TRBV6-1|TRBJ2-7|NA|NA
TGTGCCAGCAGTGAAGATGGCTCCCCAGGATACTTC
CASSEDGSPGYF
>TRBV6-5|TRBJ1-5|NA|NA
TGTGCCAGCAGTTTAAGACAGTCGAGCAATCAGCCCCAGCATTTT
CASSLRQSSNQPQHF
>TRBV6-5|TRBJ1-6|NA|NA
TGTGCCAGCAGTTACCTTGGGGGGGGGAATTCACCCCTCCACTTT
CASSYLGGGNSPLHF
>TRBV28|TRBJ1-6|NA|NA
TGTGCCAGCAGTTTCTCAGGTTACAATTCACCCCTCCACTTT
CASSFSGYNSPLHF
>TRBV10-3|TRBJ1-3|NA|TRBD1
TGTGCCATCAGTGATTGGACAGGCTCTGGAAACACCATATATTTT
CAISDWTGSGNTIYF
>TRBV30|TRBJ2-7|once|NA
TGTGCCTGGACCCCCGGGGGAGGTGGAAGGCAGTACTTC
CAWTPGGGGRQYF
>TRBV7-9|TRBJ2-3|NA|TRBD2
TGTGCCAGCAGCTTAGAGGTTCTAGCGGGAGCACGGGATACGCAGTATTTT
CASSLEVLAGARDTQYF
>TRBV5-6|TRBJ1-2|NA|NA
TGTGCCAGCAGCTTATGGGAGGGGACCTATGGCTACACCTTC
CASSLWEGTYGYTF
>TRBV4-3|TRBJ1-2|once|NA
TGCGCCAGCAGCCAAGATATCGGACTGATAATAGGGGGCTACACCTTC
CASSQDIGLIIGGYTF
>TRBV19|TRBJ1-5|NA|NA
TGTGCCAGTAGTATTACAGGGTGGGATCAGCCCCAGCATTTT
CASSITGWDQPQHF
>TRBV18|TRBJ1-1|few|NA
TGTGCCAGCTCACTAGAGGTGAACACTGAAGCTTTCTTT
CASSLEVNTEAFF